This TCR beta chain was recorded in a study of T cells of healthy individuals. Via MiXCR, TCRdb re-called the 5' RACE reads, giving one row per CDR3 protein. The sample lists approximately 89,000 distinct CDR3 sequences; more than 4.5% were seen once. This clonotype was observed at least ten times. Germline V gene sequence: CDR1 LGHNA, CDR2 YSLEER. V shed 0 bases and J shed 0 bases, with 18 bases lying between them. This CDR3 contains 20 residues. This chain links TRBV4-3 with TRBJ2-6; a possible D gene is TRBD1 (5 bases). The clonotype originates from a female donor in good health. Here the CDR3 DNA reads TGCGCCAGCAGCCAAGAACTACCGGCAGGGTACTTCTCTGGGGCCAACGTCCTGACTTTC. Its translation: CASSQELPAGYFSGANVLTF.